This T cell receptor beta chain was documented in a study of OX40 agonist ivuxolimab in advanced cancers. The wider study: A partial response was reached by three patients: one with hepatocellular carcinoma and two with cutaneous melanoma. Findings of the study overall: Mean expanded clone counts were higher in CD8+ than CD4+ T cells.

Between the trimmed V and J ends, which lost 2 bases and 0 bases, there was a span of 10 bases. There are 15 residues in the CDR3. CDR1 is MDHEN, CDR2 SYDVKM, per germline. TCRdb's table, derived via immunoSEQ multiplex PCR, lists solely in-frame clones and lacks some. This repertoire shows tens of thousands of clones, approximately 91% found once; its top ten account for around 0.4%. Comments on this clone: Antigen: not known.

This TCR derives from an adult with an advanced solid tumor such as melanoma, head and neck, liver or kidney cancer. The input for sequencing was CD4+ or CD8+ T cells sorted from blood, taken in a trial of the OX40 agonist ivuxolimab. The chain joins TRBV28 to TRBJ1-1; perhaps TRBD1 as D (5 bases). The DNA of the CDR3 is TGTGCCAGCAGTTTACAGGGTGGGATGAACACTGAAGCTTTCTTT. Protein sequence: CASSLQGGMNTEAFF.